The source of this T cell receptor beta chain is a study of identical twins. Findings and limits, study-wide: Where beta out-of-frame sequences were concerned, excess twin sharing was weaker. For out-of-frame alpha sequences shared by twins, low generation probability was in excess.

CDR1 is SQVTM and CDR2 is ANQGSEA in the germline V gene. The CDR3 contains 12 residues. Trimming pared 5 bases from V and 5 bases from J, leaving 12 bases between. A single record per CDR3 protein comes from TCRdb applying MiXCR to the 5' RACE reads. The profile covers under 500,000 distinct CDR3 sequences, with roughly an eighth appearing a single time and approximately 0.98% taken by the ten largest. Regarding this clonotype: Antigen: not known.

Separately, the same data were catalogued under a study of yellow fever vaccine responses in identical twins.

The receptor was isolated from a woman younger than 35 in good health. The V call is TRBV29-1, the J call TRBJ2-5; D is tentatively TRBD1 or TRBD2 (5 bases each). Sequencing used CD4+ T cells sorted from blood. The CDR3 region has the DNA TGCAGCGTTCTTCTGGGGGACGAGACCCAGTACTTC. Translation gives CSVLLGDETQYF. The variable domain in full, completed from reference TRBV29-1 and TRBJ2-5, reads SAVISQKPSRDICQRGTSLTIQCQVDSQVTMMFWYRQQPGQSLTLIATANQGSEATYESGFVIDKFPISRPNLTFSTLTVSNMSPEDSSIYLCSVLLGDETQYFGPGTRLLVL.